This entry lists 7 T cell receptor beta chains sequenced from one sample in a study of blood T cell repertoires in COVID-19. Measured with immunoSEQ multiplex PCR; TCRdb has only the in-frame clones, and not every one. The sample has roughly 41,000 clones, around 90% seen once. Sequenced material: peripheral blood. These receptors all stem from a human donor in a cohort sampled during active COVID-19.

The DNA for the CDR3 is TGTGCCAGCAGCGTCCTAGGACAGGGGGCGACTGAAGCTTTCTTT. Translation: CASSVLGQGATEAFF. The V gene is TRBV9, the J gene TRBJ1-1; 11 bases map to TRBD1. The V gene end was trimmed by 2 bases and the J gene end by 5 bases; junction bases not matched to a gene: 5. Looked up from germline, CDR1 is SGDLS and CDR2 is YYNGEE. The CDR3 has 15 amino acids.

The J gene is TRBJ2-1, the V gene TRBV3-1 (or the pseudogene TRBV3-2); D not resolved. From germline, CDR1 is LGHDT and CDR2 YNNKEL (reference sequence). CDR3 length: 16 residues. Trimming cost V 2 bases and J 9 bases, with 20 bases left between them. The CDR3 is CASSQLLGFRIREQFF. CDR3 nucleotide sequence: TGTGCCAGCAGCCAACTTTTGGGCTTTCGTATTCGTGAGCAGTTCTTC.

The chain uses TRBV16 and TRBJ1-3; D gene uncertain. In germline, CDR1 is KGHSY, CDR2 FQNENV. The CDR3 contains 16 residues. The V and J ends lost 0 bases and 1 base respectively, with 10 bases between them. DNA for the CDR3: TGTGCCAGCAGCCAATCCCCGACAACTTCTGGAAACACCATATATTTT. It encodes CASSQSPTTSGNTIYF.

The V call is TRBV3-1 (or the pseudogene TRBV3-2), the J call TRBJ2-7; D perhaps matches TRBD1 (6 bases). V shed 1 base and J shed 2 bases, with 15 bases lying between them. From germline, CDR1 is LGHDT and CDR2 YNNKEL (reference sequence). CDR3 length: 16 residues. The CDR3 reads CASSQAPGTPPYEQYF. The CDR3 DNA follows: TGTGCCAGCAGCCAAGCCCCCGGGACACCCCCCTACGAGCAGTACTTC.

The chain links TRBV7-9 to TRBJ2-7, with 11 bases lining up with TRBD2. The CDR3 has 13 amino acids. The V and J ends lost 9 bases and 6 bases, in that order; junction bases with no gene match: 7. Germline V gene data show CDR1 as SEHNR and CDR2 as FQNEAQ (reference sequence). CDR3 bases: TGTGCCAGGCCGACTAGCGGGAATCTCGAGCAGTACTTC. This translates into CARPTSGNLEQYF. Together with reference TRBV7-9 and TRBJ2-7, the CDR3 gives the full variable domain: DTGVSQNPRHKITKRGQNVTFRCDPISEHNRLYWYRQTLGQGPEFLTYFQNEAQLEKSRLLSDRFSAERPKGSFSTLEIQRTEQGDSAMYLCARPTSGNLEQYFGPGTRLTVT.

The chain carries TRBV11-1 and TRBJ2-5; no firm D call. The germline V and J ends were trimmed by 5 bases and 3 bases, with 10 bases remaining between them. The CDR3 is 13 amino acids. Germline values: CDR1 SGHAT, CDR2 FQDESV (reference sequence). CDR3 in amino acids: CASSPGWKETQYF. DNA for the CDR3: TGTGCCAGCAGCCCCGGGTGGAAAGAGACCCAGTACTTC.

The genes are TRBV5-4 and TRBJ1-2, with D possibly being TRBD1 (6 bases). Germline CDR1 and CDR2: SGHNT and YYREEE (reference sequence). V lost 7 bases and J 2 bases, leaving 15 bases between the germline ends. The CDR3 sequence is 14 residues long. As DNA, the CDR3 is TGTGCCAGCCAGGGGCCAGGGTCCAACTATGGCTACACCTTC. Translating it yields CASQGPGSNYGYTF.